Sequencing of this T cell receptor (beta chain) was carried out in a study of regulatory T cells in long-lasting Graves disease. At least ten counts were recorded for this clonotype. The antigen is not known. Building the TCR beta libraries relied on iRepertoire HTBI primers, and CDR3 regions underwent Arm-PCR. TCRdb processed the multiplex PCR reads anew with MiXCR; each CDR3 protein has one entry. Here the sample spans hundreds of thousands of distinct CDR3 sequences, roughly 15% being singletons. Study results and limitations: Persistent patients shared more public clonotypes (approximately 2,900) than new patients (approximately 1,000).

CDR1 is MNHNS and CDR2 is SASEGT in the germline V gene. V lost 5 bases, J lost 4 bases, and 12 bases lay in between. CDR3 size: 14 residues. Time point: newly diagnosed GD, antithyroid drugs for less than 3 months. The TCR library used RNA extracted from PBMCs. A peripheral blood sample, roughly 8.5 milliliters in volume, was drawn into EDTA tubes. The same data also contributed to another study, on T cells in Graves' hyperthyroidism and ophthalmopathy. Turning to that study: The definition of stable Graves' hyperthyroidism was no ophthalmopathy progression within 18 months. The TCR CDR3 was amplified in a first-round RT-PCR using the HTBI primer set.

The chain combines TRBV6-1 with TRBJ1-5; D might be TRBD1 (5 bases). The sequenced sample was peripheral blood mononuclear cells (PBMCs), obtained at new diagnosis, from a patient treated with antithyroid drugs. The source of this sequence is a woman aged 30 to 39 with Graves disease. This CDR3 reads CASSPGTLNQPQHF. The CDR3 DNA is TGTGCCAGCAGTCCCGGGACCTTAAATCAGCCCCAGCATTTT.